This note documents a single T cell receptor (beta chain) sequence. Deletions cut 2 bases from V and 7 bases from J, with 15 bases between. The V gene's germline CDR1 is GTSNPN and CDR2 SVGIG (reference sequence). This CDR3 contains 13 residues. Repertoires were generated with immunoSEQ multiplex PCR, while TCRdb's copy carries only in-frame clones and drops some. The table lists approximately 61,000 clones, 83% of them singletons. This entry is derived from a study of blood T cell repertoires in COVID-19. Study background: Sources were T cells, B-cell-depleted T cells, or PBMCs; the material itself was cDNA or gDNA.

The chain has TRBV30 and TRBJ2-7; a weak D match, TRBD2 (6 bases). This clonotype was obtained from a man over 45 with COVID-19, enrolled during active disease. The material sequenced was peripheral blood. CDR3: CAWSTRGGWEQYF. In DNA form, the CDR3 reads TGTGCCTGGAGTACCCGTGGGGGGTGGGAGCAGTACTTC.